Sequencing of this T cell receptor beta chain was carried out in a study of T cell responses to AZD1222 COVID-19 vaccine (dated by TCRdb to the early 2020s). Study-level background: Because spike-specific TCR depth and breadth did not differ between the two schedules, AZD1222 recipients who got a second dose at roughly 4 weeks were pooled with those who got a second dose at roughly 12 weeks. TCR sequencing was performed for more than 230 trial participants, of whom around 200 were given two doses of AZD1222 and some 25 were given two doses of MenACWY control vaccine. Trial participants were enrolled by age into subgroups of 18-55, 56-69 and 70-plus years, and around 150, 29 and 61 TCR-sequenced participants, respectively, were included in these subgroups. Summary of the overall study and its limitations: The vaccine-associated CD4 TCRs covered the entire spike protein, and the dominant responses fell in regions 160-218 and 743-854. Most participants were white British and females outnumbered males, and the authors suggested that clonal diversity may have been underestimated. Conclusions about previously exposed vaccinees are limited because only five to seven AZD1222 recipients were SARS-CoV-2 seropositive at baseline. The 56-69-year group was small, and its depth increase did not reach significance, likely because of low power. Because no day 14 peak-response samples were available, the repertoires could be characterized only after the peak T cell response. Epitopes outside the regions mutated in the B.1.351 and B.1.1.7 variants were reportedly recognized by nearly half of the unique spike-specific TCRs. After two AZD1222 doses, spike-specific TCR breadth and depth were significantly higher than at day 0 and than in MenACWY recipients.

The CDR3 regions of human TCRbeta chains were analyzed by immunosequencing. In the paper's pipeline: TCRs in the repertoires were matched against a reference library of SARS-CoV-2-specific TCRs that had been generated with the MIRA antigen-specificity platform. Breadth was defined as the fraction of unique TCRs that were SARS-CoV-2-associated, and depth was defined as the fraction of total T cells that were SARS-CoV-2-associated. Using the MIRA data, each spike-specific TCR was assigned both to the spike region to which the TCR was reactive and to a CD4 or CD8 class. Log10-transformed breadth and depth values were compared by one-way ANOVA with Sidak's multiple comparisons tests. Sourced from immuneACCESS, this table was stored by TCRdb with only in-frame sequences that have V and J called. A share of the clones is absent; for the studies checked, an unresolved V gene accounts for under half, and the remainder has no known explanation. V, J and clone size reflect that table, while D and trimming were determined from the DNA. For this sample the table gives 140,000 to 150,000 clones, of which about 92% were detected only once. 1.5% to 2% of the sample rests with the top ten.

V is trimmed back by 4 bases and J by 2 bases, and the junction contains 6 bases that no gene match accounts for. Inclusive of the bounding cysteine and phenylalanine, the CDR3 is 17 residues long. Of all the DNA, just the CDR3 is kept, 51 bases in frame from base 1. CDR1 SGHRS and CDR2 YFSETQ were looked up in the germline V gene. This clone was seen a single time. Its antigen target is currently unknown. The record has no base qualities; no much larger clone is one base away. Explained via the paper, the time point label denotes: baseline before first vaccination. The vaccinee samples were drawn from two UK trials, COV001 and COV002, one of which was a single-blind randomized controlled phase 2/3 trial testing AZD1222 (ChAdOx1 nCoV-19) in healthy adults. For TCRbeta chain sequencing, PBMC samples were collected from trial participants at day 0 and at day 28 after the second dose.

The rearranged chain carries TRBV5-1 and TRBJ2-1; a stretch of 13 junction bases matches TRBD2. The sequence came from an adult in good health. The sample was peripheral blood, taken on day 0 of AZD1222 vaccination. The base sequence is TGCGCCAGCAGCACGGGACTAGCGGGGTCCGCCTACAATGAGCAGTTCTTC. Its protein product is CASSTGLAGSAYNEQFF. This CDR3, with the reference TRBV5-1 and TRBJ2-1 proteins standing in past its ends, gives the full variable domain KAGVTQTPRYLIKTRGQQVTLSCSPISGHRSVSWYQQTPGQGLQFLFEYFSETQRNKGNFPGRFSGRQFSNSRSEMNVSTLELGDSALYLCASSTGLAGSAYNEQFFGPGTRLTVL.